These T cell receptor beta chains were read from a single sample in a study of T cell responses to AZD1222 COVID-19 vaccine. Libraries were prepared by immunoSEQ multiplex PCR; TCRdb keeps only in-frame clonotypes and omits some of them. The sample yields about 150,000 clones, less than 95% seen once. Sequences were derived from peripheral blood, sampled 28 days after the second AZD1222 dose. The receptors come from an adult who received the AZD1222 COVID-19 vaccine. CDR3s include the opening cysteine and the closing phenylalanine or tryptophan. A D gene is named only where the DNA matches it firmly. Some rows mark clone size as missing; the rest say once, few, many or name a class of expanded clone.

once	TRBD2	TRBV6-5	TRBJ2-3	CASTSSGGLGDTQYF	TGTGCCAGCACAAGTAGCGGGGGACTGGGGGATACGCAGTATTTT
once	NA	TRBV6-6	TRBJ1-4	CATGEATNEKLFF	TGTGCCACCGGGGAGGCAACTAATGAAAAACTGTTTTTT
NA	NA	TRBV11-3	TRBJ2-7	CASSLQGLSEQYF	TGTGCCAGCAGCTTACAGGGACTTTCCGAGCAGTACTTC
NA	TRBD1	TRBV10-3	TRBJ1-1	CAIRTGGRTREAFF	TGTGCCATCAGGACAGGGGGCCGAACTCGGGAAGCTTTCTTT
NA	NA	TRBV29-1	TRBJ1-5	CSVVAGPNQPQHF	TGCAGCGTTGTGGCAGGCCCCAATCAGCCCCAGCATTTT
NA	NA	TRBV7-9	TRBJ2-5	CASEAEETQYF	TGTGCCAGCGAGGCTGAAGAGACCCAGTACTTC
NA	NA	TRBV5-6	TRBJ1-5	CASSRQHSNQPQHF	TGTGCCAGCAGCCGCCAGCATAGCAATCAGCCCCAGCATTTT
NA	TRBD1	TRBV5-1	TRBJ1-2	CASSLPTGGGYGYTF	TGCGCCAGCAGCCTACCGACAGGGGGTGGCTATGGCTACACCTTC
NA	NA	TRBV7-2	TRBJ1-2	CASSRGRGGYGYTF	TGTGCCAGCAGCCGGGGCAGGGGAGGCTATGGCTACACCTTC
NA	NA	TRBV6-5	TRBJ2-3	CASSPRDTDTQYF	TGTGCCAGCAGTCCTAGAGACACAGATACGCAGTATTTT
NA	NA	TRBV7-2	TRBJ1-5	CASSLEGGGPQHF	TGTGCCAGCAGCTTAGAGGGGGGAGGGCCCCAGCATTTT
NA	TRBD2	TRBV28	TRBJ2-3	CASSLTSGGPSTDTQYF	TGTGCCAGCAGTTTAACTAGCGGGGGGCCTAGCACAGATACGCAGTATTTT
NA	NA	TRBV30	TRBJ2-5	CAWSLGETQYF	TGTGCCTGGAGTTTAGGGGAGACCCAGTACTTC
NA	NA	TRBV5-5	TRBJ1-4	CASSMGYRVNEKLFF	TGTGCCAGCAGCATGGGGTACAGGGTTAATGAAAAACTGTTTTTT
NA	TRBD2	TRBV27	TRBJ2-2	CASRPGLASGELFF	TGTGCCAGCAGACCCGGACTAGCCTCCGGGGAGCTGTTTTTT
NA	NA	TRBV7-6	TRBJ1-6	CASSSGQGLDSPLHF	TGTGCCAGCAGCAGTGGCCAGGGGTTGGACTCACCCCTCCACTTT
NA	NA	TRBV19	TRBJ2-2	CASSIYSRNTGELFF	TGTGCCAGTAGTATATACAGCCGGAACACCGGGGAGCTGTTTTTT
NA	TRBD1	TRBV19	TRBJ1-5	CASSTGTGNQPQHF	TGTGCCAGTAGTACCGGGACAGGGAATCAGCCCCAGCATTTT
NA	TRBD1	TRBV19	TRBJ1-5	CASSIRTTGDSNQPQHF	TGTGCCAGTAGTATCCGAACAACAGGGGATAGCAATCAGCCCCAGCATTTT
NA	NA	TRBV6-1	TRBJ1-3	CASRDDKYSGNTIYF	TGTGCCAGCAGAGATGACAAGTACTCTGGAAACACCATATATTTT
NA	NA	TRBV28	TRBJ1-5	CATYRDQPQHF	TGTGCCACCTACAGAGATCAGCCCCAGCATTTT
NA	NA	TRBV7-2	TRBJ1-5	CASSPTSNQPQHF	TGTGCCAGCAGCCCCACTTCCAATCAGCCCCAGCATTTT
NA	TRBD1	TRBV6-2/TRBV6-3	TRBJ1-1	CASSAGTASTEAFF	TGTGCCAGCAGTGCCGGGACAGCTAGCACTGAAGCTTTCTTT
NA	NA	TRBV5-4	TRBJ1-2	CASSNAGSNYGYTF	TGTGCCAGCAGCAACGCAGGGAGTAACTATGGCTACACCTTC
NA	TRBD2	TRBV19	TRBJ2-1	CASSIRTTSGNNEQFF	TGTGCCAGTAGTATACGAACGACTAGCGGGAACAATGAGCAGTTCTTC
NA	NA	TRBV12-3/TRBV12-4	TRBJ2-1	CASSYTRPSEQFF	TGTGCCAGCAGCTACACCCGACCAAGTGAGCAGTTCTTC
once	TRBD2	TRBV9	TRBJ2-5	CASSAPGTTLTETQYF	TGTGCCAGCAGCGCCCCCGGGACTACATTAACGGAGACCCAGTACTTC